This TCR beta chain was identified during a study of Ad26.COV2.S vaccination and SARS-CoV-2 variants (dated by TCRdb to about 2021). Some background on the complete study: Donors in the vaccine arm were drawn from COV1001, a multicentre, randomized, double-blind, placebo-controlled phase I-IIa trial testing Ad26.COV2.S in healthy adults. Ad26.COV2.S was administered intramuscularly at a dose of 5x10^10 or 1x10^11 viral particles, either as one shot or as two shots given 56 days apart. TCRbeta repertoire sequencing was used to assess the specificity and breadth of SARS-CoV-2-reactive T cell receptors after Ad26.COV2.S vaccination. A total of around 32 samples were included in the TCR-sequenced set, comprising some 20 Ad26.COV2.S vaccine recipients, 5 placebo recipients and 8 SARS-CoV-2 convalescent individuals. Trial participants were randomized into five groups of five, in which low-dose or high-dose Ad26.COV2.S was given once or twice, or placebo was given on both occasions. Throughout the experiments and outcome assessment, investigators stayed blinded to trial group allocation.

Points the paper makes about the study in general: The authors noted that the TCR breadth and depth analyses may have underestimated total T cell responses. Substantial breadth of spike-specific CD8+ and CD4+ T cell responses was reported after vaccination. Vaccine and placebo recipients had comparable non-spike TCR breadth, which fits with the vaccine containing only spike. Ad26.COV2.S recipients had higher spike-specific TCR breadth than placebo recipients (P = 0.0014). Comparing responses between vaccine doses or regimens was not something the study was powered to do.

A note on this clone: Its antigen remains unidentified. The sample holds no much larger clone one base away, and base qualities are not on file.

The sample's treatment or condition label is to be understood as: 15 to 20 received Ad26.COV2.S at low or high dose, single or two shots; five or six received placebo; per-sample allocation not given. Repertoires of vaccine and placebo recipients were sequenced from samples taken on day 63 after the first injection. In Cohort 1b, roughly 26 adults aged 18-55 years were enrolled at a single site in Boston, USA, between 29 July and 7 August 2020. Ad26.COV2.S consisted of a replication-incompetent adenovirus type 26 vector by which a prefusion-stabilized SARS-CoV-2 spike protein from the original Wuhan strain was expressed. CDR1 and CDR2 are read off the germline V gene as MDHEN and SYDVKM. The V and J ends are trimmed by 0 bases and 10 bases, leaving 10 bases between them. The CDR3 runs 13 amino acids, cysteine and phenylalanine included. Just the 39-base CDR3 DNA is kept, in frame starting at base 1.

The immunoSEQ Assay was used to sequence TCRbeta CDR3 regions. After extraction, genomic DNA underwent amplification by bias-controlled multiplex PCR, followed by high-throughput sequencing. The paper's data handling went like this. To quantify the absolute abundance of every unique TCRbeta CDR3 region, sequences were collapsed and filtered. Usable DNA was measured by amplifying reference genes present in all nucleated cells, and TCRbeta template counts were normalized to that usable DNA to estimate T cell fraction. Repertoire TCRs were annotated as SARS-CoV-2-specific when V gene, CDR3 amino acid sequence and J gene were exactly matched to a known reactive TCR set. The reference SARS-CoV-2 TCR set was obtained from MIRA and was filtered for enrichment in COVID-19-positive ImmuneCODE repertoires, whereby public or cross-reactive TCRs were removed. Based on the MIRA antigens, annotated TCRs were further analysed at the level of specific ORF or position within ORF. Breadth was defined as the number of annotated unique rearrangements divided by the total number of unique productive rearrangements, and depth was defined as the summed frequency of the annotated unique rearrangements. Two-sided Wilcoxon rank-sum tests were applied when comparing TCR breadth between groups. The immuneACCESS repertoire file appears here via TCRdb, limited to in-frame rearrangements. These files lack a portion of the clones; in checked studies, under half of the deficit traces to unresolved V genes, and the cause of the others is not known. The D gene and trimming were derived from the DNA, and the V and J assignments and clone size from that table. Present in this sample are approximately 500,000 clones, roughly 89% of which were seen just once. The ten biggest clones cover 9.5% to 15% of the sample.

This sequence uses TRBV28 and TRBJ2-1; the D gene lacks a confident call. This sequence was found in a person aged 18-60 years who received the Ad26.COV2.S COVID-19 vaccine or a placebo. The sequencing used peripheral blood, collected in a trial of Ad26.COV2.S vaccine versus placebo. Read as DNA, the sequence is TGTGCCAGCAGTTTATGGTCCGGACCGGAGCAGTTCTTC. Translation gives CASSLWSGPEQFF.